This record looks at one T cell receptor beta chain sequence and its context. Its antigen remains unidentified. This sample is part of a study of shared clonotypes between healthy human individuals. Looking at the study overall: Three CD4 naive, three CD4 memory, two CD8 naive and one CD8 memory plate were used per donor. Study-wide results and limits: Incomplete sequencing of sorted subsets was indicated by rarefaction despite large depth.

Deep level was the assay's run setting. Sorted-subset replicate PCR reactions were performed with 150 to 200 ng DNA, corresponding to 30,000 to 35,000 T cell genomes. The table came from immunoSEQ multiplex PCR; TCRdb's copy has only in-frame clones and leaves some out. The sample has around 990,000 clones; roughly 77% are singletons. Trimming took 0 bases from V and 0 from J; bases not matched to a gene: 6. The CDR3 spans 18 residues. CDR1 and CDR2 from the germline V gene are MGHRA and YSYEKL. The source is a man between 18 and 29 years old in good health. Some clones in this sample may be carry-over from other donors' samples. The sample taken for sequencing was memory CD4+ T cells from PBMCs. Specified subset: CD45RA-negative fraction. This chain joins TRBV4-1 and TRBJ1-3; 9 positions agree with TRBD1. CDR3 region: CASSQDRADRGSGNTIYF. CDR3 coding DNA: TGCGCCAGCAGCCAAGATCGGGCGGACAGGGGCTCTGGAAACACCATATATTTT.